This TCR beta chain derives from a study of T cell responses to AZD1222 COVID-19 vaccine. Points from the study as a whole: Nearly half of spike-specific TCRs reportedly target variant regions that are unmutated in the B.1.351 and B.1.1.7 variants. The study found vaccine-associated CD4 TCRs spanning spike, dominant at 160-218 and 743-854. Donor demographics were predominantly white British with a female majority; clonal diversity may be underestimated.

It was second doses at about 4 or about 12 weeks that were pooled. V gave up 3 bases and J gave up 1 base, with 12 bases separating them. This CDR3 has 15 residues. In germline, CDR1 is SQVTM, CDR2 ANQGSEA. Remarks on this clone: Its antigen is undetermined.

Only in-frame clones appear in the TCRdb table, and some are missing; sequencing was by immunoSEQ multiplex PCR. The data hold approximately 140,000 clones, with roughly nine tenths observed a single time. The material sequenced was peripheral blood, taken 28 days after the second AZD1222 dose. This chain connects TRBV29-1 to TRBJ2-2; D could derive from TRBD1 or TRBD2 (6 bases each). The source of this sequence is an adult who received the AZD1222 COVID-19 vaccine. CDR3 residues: CSVEGGAGNTGELFF. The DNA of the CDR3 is TGCAGCGTTGAGGGGGGCGCGGGGAACACCGGGGAGCTGTTTTTT.